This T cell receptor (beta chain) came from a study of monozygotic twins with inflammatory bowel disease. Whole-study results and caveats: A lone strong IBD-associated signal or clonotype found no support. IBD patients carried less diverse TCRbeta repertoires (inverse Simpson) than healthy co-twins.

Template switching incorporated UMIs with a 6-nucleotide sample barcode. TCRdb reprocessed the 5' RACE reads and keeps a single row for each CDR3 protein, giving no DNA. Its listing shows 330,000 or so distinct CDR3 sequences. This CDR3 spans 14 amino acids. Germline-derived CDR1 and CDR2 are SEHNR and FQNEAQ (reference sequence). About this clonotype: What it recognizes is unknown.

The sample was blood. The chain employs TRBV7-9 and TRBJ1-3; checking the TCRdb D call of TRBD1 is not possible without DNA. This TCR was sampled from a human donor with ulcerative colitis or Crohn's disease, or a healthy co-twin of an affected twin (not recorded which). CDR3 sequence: CASSPTPAGIGIYF.